This T cell receptor beta chain comes out of a study of T cells after yellow fever vaccination. Study-level points and caveats: Post-booster samples contained most primary-vaccination clones (approximately 95% CD4, about 87% CD8). There was a possibility that FACS-sorted repertoires contained abundant clonotypes contaminating from the bulk population. It was a small share of clonotypes that appeared in both CD4 and CD8 compartments. A faster peak, day 5 versus 15, was reached by the weaker secondary response.

CDR3 length: 17 residues. The V gene lost 3 bases and the J gene lost 0 bases, with 15 bases spanning the gap. Germline CDR1 is MGHRA and CDR2 is YSYEKL. This clonotype was counted at least ten times. What it recognizes is unknown. TCRdb re-analysed the 5' RACE reads in MiXCR, keeping a single row per CDR3 protein. Counted here are about 300,000 distinct CDR3 sequences, 3% to 4.5% occurring once; the ten biggest clones make up 20% to 30%. This clonotype was obtained from a man between 18 and 29 years old who received the YFV17D yellow fever vaccine. The source was PBMCs, collected 5 days after the yellow fever booster vaccination. J is TRBJ2-1 and V is TRBV4-1, with no clear D. CDR3 coding DNA: TGCGCCAGCAGCCAGGAAGTAGGAACTGCCTCCTACAATGAGCAGTTCTTC. Its protein is CASSQEVGTASYNEQFF.